The 10 T cell receptor beta chains below all came from one sample that was sequenced in a study of CD8 T cells in Susac syndrome. The RNA, roughly 0.5 to 1 ug, was put through reverse transcription using random hexamers. MiXCR, run by TCRdb on the immunoSEQ multiplex PCR reads, gives a single entry per CDR3 protein. In the table there are some 200,000 distinct CDR3 sequences, around 90% of which are singletons. Input material: CD4+ T cells from PBMCs. These receptors were taken from a human donor with Susac syndrome.

The chain combines TRBV7-2 with TRBJ1-3; possibly TRBD1 for D (6 bases). This CDR3 has 18 residues. The V gene's germline CDR1 is SGHTA and CDR2 FQGNSA. The V and J ends lost 5 bases and 5 bases respectively, with 25 bases between them. The DNA of the CDR3 is TGTGCCAGCAGCAACAGGGTTTCCTCTCTATCCACTCGAAACACCATATATTTT. It encodes CASSNRVSSLSTRNTIYF.

This chain joins TRBV12-3 or TRBV12-4 and TRBJ2-2, with TRBD2 identical over 14 bases. Germline trimming cut 7 bases from V and 8 bases from J; bases unmatched to any gene: 6. This CDR3 has 15 amino acids. This CDR3 reads CASTEGLAGVGELFF. DNA of the CDR3: TGTGCCAGCACCGAGGGACTAGCGGGGGTGGGGGAGCTGTTTTTT.

The gene calls are TRBV9 and TRBJ2-3; D uncertain. The CDR3 has 13 residues. Germline V gives CDR1 SGDLS, CDR2 YYNGEE. V dropped 0 bases and J dropped 6 bases, with 8 bases sitting between them. The CDR3 loop is CASSVVAEDTQYF. The CDR3 DNA reads TGTGCCAGCAGCGTAGTAGCCGAGGATACGCAGTATTTT.

This chain uses TRBV12-3 or TRBV12-4 with TRBJ1-2, with D perhaps matching TRBD1 (5 bases). V gave up 6 bases and J gave up 6 bases, with 14 bases separating them. The CDR3 covers 13 residues. The CDR3 region has the DNA TGTGCCAGCAGCGAGGGACGGCCGAATGGCTACACCTTC. It codes for CASSEGRPNGYTF.

The rearrangement joins TRBV20-1 to TRBJ1-2; 8 bases are shared with TRBD1. CDR1 and CDR2 (germline): DFQATT, SNEGSKA (reference sequence). The trim removed 3 bases at V and 8 bases at J, leaving 11 bases unmatched. CDR3 length equals 14 residues. This chain's CDR3 is CSARAGTGFPGYTF. CDR3 coding DNA: TGCAGTGCTAGGGCCGGGACAGGATTCCCCGGCTACACCTTC.

The rearrangement links TRBV25-1 to TRBJ2-2; no firm D call. The germline V gene encodes CDR1 MGHDK and CDR2 SYGVNS. CDR3 length: 17 amino acids. Trimming took 8 bases from V and 4 from J, leaving 23 bases between them. Written as DNA, the CDR3 is TGTGCCAGCTCTGATTATAATCCGCGTTCTGCCACCGGGGAGCTGTTTTTT. Translating gives CASSDYNPRSATGELFF. The full variable domain, rest sourced from reference TRBV25-1 and TRBJ2-2, is EADIYQTPRYLVIGTGKKITLECSQTMGHDKMYWYQQDPGMELHLIHYSYGVNSTEKGDLSSESTVSRIRTEHFPLTLESARPSHTSQYLCASSDYNPRSATGELFFGEGSRLTVL.

This chain joins TRBV13 and TRBJ1-5; 8 nucleotides align to TRBD1. The CDR3 is 14 residues long. V trimming: 6 bases; J trimming: 3 bases; junction bases outside the gene matches: 4. Germline V gene sequence: CDR1 PRHDT, CDR2 FYEKMQ (reference sequence). The CDR3 here is CASSAGGVNQPQHF. The DNA of the CDR3 is TGTGCCAGCAGTGCAGGGGGCGTCAATCAGCCCCAGCATTTT.

This chain connects TRBV18 to TRBJ2-1, with a possible D match to TRBD2 (5 bases). CDR1 is KGHSH and CDR2 is LQKENI in the germline V gene. V shed 0 bases and J shed 5 bases, with 8 bases lying between them. The CDR3 runs to 14 residues. The CDR3 nucleotides are TGTGCCAGCTCACCACCGCACGGGAACAATGAGCAGTTCTTC. Amino acids: CASSPPHGNNEQFF.

This sequence joins TRBV2 and TRBJ2-5, with TRBD1 as a possible D gene (6 bases). Trimming removed 10 bases at V and 2 bases at J, with 11 bases between. CDR1 is SNHLY, CDR2 FYNNEI, per germline. CDR3 length: 12 amino acids. The CDR3 DNA is TGTGCCACCAGGACAGATCAAGAGACCCAGTACTTC. This gives the protein CATRTDQETQYF.

The rearrangement uses TRBV28 and TRBJ2-1, with D possibly matching TRBD1 (5 bases). Germline V lookup: CDR1 MDHEN, CDR2 SYDVKM. Deletions cut 1 base from V and 1 base from J, with 11 bases between. The CDR3 is 16 amino acids. The CDR3 DNA reads TGTGCCAGCAGTTTATACGGGCAGGGATCCTACAATGAGCAGTTCTTC. It yields the protein CASSLYGQGSYNEQFF.